Given below is one T cell receptor (beta chain) in context. What this receptor recognizes is not known. Base qualities are not recorded, but no much larger clone differs from it by a single base. The immunoSEQ Assay, a bias-controlled multiplex PCR, was used to amplify TCRbeta CDR3 regions from genomic DNA. As for how the authors treated the data: Nucleated cell counts per sample were estimated from amplification of reference gene primers within the assay. To quantify the absolute abundance of each unique TCRbeta CDR3 rearrangement, sequence reads were collapsed and filtered. For each sample, productive Simpson clonality was calculated as the square root of Simpson's diversity index across productive rearrangements. TCRdb holds this immuneACCESS table with in-frame rearrangements only. Some clones are missing; in checked studies, unresolved V genes explain under half, and the rest has no known cause. Clone size and V and J calls were adopted from that table, with D and trimming inferred from the DNA. A total of about 160,000 clones appear in this sample, 65% to 85% of them only once. Less than 6% of the sample goes to the ten largest clones.

Participants in the prospective study were enrolled through a virtual design, were aged about 18 to 90 years, and lived in 24 United States geographic areas. In the prospective study, cohorts were assigned on the basis of participant-reported clinical history obtained from a screening survey and a study questionnaire. Recovered participants in ImmuneRACE Cohort 3 were defined by two consecutive negative NP/OP PCR tests, clearance by a healthcare professional, or resolution of symptoms. Each participant in the prospective study had whole blood, serum and a nasopharyngeal or oropharyngeal swab collected by mobile phlebotomists. Additional blood draws and questionnaires over an approximately 2-month period could optionally be provided by prospective study participants. Prospective study blood samples were shipped either frozen or at room temperature before DNA extraction. Deletion took 8 bases off V and 10 bases off J, with a span of 21 bases between the germline ends. The germline V gene supplies CDR1 SGHTA and CDR2 FQGNSA. Taken from cysteine to phenylalanine, the CDR3 has 14 residues. Only the CDR3 DNA stays, 42 bases, in frame from base 1.

The data stem from a study of blood T cell repertoires in COVID-19 (dated by TCRdb to 2020 to 2022). Looking at the study overall: Samples covering the acute and convalescent phases of COVID-19 were provided by collaborators in the United States, Italy and Spain. The material from the prospective study consisted of cDNA or gDNA derived from T cells, B-cell-depleted T cells, or PBMCs. Subjects who had been exposed to COVID-19, were actively infected with it, or had recovered from it provided the deeply sampled blood TCRbeta repertoires that made up the dataset. The repertoires were released in a freely available public database meant as a resource for research on the immune response to SARS-CoV-2. Samples were obtained from the ongoing ImmuneRACE study (first 160 participants) and from 1,200 or so subjects provided by 6 global collaborators. Nearly every sample came with metadata listing a de-identified subject ID, COVID-19 status, age in years and sex. HLA class I and class II types, where available, came from metadata supplied by the sample provider rather than from assay-based typing. What the authors observed across the whole study: Clinical and demographic metadata were provided uncurated, with the amount varying by source and participant.

This receptor was obtained from a man aged 35 to 55 who had recovered from COVID-19. Sample: PBMCs or T cells enriched from blood (not recorded which). The chain is made from TRBV7-2 and TRBJ2-1; 7 matching bases give a weak D call of TRBD2. CDR3 region: CASRRGGTFSEQFF. The DNA sequence is TGTGCCAGCCGGAGGGGGGGGACCTTCAGCGAGCAGTTCTTC.